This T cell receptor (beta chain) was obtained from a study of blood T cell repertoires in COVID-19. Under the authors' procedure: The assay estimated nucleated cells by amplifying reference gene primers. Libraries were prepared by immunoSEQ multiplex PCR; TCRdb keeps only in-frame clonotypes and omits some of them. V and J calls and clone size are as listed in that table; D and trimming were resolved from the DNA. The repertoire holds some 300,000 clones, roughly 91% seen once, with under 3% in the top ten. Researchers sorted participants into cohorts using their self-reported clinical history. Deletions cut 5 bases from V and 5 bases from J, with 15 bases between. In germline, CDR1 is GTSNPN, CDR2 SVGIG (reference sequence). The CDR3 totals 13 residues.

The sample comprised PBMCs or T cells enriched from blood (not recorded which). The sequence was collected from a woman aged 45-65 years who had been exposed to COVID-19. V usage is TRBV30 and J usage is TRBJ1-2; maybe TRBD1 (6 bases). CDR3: CAWEGGGPYGYTF. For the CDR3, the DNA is TGTGCCTGGGAAGGGGGGGGGCCTTATGGCTACACCTTC.